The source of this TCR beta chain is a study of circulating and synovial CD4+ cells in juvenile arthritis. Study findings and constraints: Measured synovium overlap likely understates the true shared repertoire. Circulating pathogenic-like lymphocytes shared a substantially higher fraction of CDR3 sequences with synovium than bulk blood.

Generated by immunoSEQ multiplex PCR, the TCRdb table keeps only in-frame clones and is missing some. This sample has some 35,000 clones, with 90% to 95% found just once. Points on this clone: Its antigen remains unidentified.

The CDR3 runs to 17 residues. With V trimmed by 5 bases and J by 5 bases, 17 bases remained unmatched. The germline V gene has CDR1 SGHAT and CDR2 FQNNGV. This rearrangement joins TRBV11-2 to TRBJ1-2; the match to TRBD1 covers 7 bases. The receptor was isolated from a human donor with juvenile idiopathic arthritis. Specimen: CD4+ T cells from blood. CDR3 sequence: CASSPPAQGGPYYGYTF. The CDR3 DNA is TGTGCCAGCAGCCCCCCGGCCCAGGGGGGCCCGTATTATGGCTACACCTTC.